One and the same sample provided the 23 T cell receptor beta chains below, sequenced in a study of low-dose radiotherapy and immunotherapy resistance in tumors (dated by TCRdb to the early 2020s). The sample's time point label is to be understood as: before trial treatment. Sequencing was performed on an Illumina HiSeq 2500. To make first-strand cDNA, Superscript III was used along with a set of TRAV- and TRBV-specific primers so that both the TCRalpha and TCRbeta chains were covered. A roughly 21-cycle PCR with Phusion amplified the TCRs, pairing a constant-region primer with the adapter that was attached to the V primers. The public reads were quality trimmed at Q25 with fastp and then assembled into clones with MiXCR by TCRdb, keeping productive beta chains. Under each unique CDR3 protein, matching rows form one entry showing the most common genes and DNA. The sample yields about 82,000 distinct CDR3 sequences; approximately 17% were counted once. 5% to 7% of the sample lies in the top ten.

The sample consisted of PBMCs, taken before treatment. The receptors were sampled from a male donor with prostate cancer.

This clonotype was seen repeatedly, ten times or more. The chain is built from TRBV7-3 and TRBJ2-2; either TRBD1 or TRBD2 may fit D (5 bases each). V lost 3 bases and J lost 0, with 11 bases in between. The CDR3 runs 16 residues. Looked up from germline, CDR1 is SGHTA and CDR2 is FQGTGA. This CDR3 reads CASSFAGTANTGELFF. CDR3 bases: TGTGCCAGCAGCTTCGCCGGGACGGCGAACACCGGGGAGCTGTTTTTT.

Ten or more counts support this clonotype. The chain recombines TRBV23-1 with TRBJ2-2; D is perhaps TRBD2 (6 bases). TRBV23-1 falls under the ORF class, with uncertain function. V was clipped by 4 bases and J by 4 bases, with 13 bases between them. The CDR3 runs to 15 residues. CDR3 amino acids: CASSPEGLSTGELFF. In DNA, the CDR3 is TGCGCCAGCAGTCCAGAGGGACTCAGCACCGGGGAGCTGTTTTTT.

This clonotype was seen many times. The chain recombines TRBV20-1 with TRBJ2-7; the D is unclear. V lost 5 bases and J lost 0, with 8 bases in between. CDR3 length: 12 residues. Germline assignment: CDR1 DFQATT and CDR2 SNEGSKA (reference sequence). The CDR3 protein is CSADGNSYEQYF. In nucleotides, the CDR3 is TGCAGTGCTGATGGGAACTCCTACGAGCAGTACTTC.

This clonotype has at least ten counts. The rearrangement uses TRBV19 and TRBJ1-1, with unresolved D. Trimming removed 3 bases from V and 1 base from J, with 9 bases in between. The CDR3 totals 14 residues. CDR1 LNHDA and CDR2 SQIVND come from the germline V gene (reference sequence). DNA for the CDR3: TGTGCCAGTAGTATCTCCCAGGCGAACACTGAAGCTTTCTTT. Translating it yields CASSISQANTEAFF.

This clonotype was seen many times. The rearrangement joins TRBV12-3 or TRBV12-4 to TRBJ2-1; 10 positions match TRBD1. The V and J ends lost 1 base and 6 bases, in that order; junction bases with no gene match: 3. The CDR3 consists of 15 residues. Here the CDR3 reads CASSLVRDRGNEQFF. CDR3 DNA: TGTGCCAGCAGTTTAGTCCGGGACAGGGGCAATGAGCAGTTCTTC.

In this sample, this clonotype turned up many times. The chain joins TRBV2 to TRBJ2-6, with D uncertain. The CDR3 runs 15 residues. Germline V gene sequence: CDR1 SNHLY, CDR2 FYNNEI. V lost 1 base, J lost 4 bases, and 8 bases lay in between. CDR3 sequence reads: CASSEGTFGANVLTF. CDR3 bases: TGTGCCAGCAGTGAAGGAACCTTCGGGGCCAACGTCCTGACTTTC.

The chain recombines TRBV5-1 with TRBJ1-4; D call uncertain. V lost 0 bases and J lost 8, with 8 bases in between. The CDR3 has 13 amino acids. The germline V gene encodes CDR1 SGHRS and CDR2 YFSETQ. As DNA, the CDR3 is TGCGCCAGCAGCTTGGGTACGCGGGAAAAACTGTTTTTT. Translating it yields CASSLGTREKLFF.

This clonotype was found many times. Here the CDR3 reads CASIPAGTLYNEQFF. DNA of the CDR3: TGTGCCAGCATTCCAGCGGGGACTCTCTACAATGAGCAGTTCTTC. This chain joins TRBV6-2 or TRBV6-3 and TRBJ2-1, with 7 positions matching TRBD2. Per germline, CDR1 MNHEY and CDR2 SVGEGT. V lost 7 bases to trimming and J lost 3 bases; unmatched junction nucleotides: 9. The CDR3 totals 15 residues.

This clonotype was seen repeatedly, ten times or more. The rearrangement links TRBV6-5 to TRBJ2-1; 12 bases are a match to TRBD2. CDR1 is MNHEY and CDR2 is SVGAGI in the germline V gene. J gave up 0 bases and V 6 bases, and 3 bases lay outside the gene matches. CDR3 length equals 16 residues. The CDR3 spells CASRRTSGDSYNEQFF. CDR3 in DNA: TGTGCCAGCAGGAGGACTAGCGGGGACTCCTACAATGAGCAGTTCTTC.

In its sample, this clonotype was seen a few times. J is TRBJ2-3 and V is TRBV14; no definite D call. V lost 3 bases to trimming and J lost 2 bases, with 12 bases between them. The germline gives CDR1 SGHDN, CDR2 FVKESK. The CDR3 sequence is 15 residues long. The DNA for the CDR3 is TGTGCCAGCAGCCACCCGACAACTCCCACAGATACGCAGTATTTT. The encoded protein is CASSHPTTPTDTQYF.

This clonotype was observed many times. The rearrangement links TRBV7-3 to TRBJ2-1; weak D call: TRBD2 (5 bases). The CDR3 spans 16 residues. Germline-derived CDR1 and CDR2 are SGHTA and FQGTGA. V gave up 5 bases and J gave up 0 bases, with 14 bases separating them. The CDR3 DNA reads TGTGCCAGCAGCCCTCGAATAGGAGGCTCCTACAATGAGCAGTTCTTC. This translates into CASSPRIGGSYNEQFF.

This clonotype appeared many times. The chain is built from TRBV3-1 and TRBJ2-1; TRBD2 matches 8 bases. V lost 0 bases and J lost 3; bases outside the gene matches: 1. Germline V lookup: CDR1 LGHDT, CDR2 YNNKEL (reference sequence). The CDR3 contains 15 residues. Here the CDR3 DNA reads TGTGCCAGCAGCCAAGATGCGGGGGGCTACAATGAGCAGTTCTTC. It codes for CASSQDAGGYNEQFF.

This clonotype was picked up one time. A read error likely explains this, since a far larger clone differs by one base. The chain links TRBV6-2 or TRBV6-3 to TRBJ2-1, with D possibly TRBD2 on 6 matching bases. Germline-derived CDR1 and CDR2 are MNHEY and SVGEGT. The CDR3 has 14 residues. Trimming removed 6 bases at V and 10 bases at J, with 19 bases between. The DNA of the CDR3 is TGTGCCAGCAGAGCACCGGGACTGCTCTACGAGCAGTTCTTC. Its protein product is CASRAPGLLYEQFF.

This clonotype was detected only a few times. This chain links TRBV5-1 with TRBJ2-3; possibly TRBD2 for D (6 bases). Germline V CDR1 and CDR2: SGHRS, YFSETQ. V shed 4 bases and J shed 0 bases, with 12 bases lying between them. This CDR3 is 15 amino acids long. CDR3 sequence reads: CASSRDSGSTDTQYF. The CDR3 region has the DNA TGCGCCAGCAGCCGGGACTCCGGGAGCACAGATACGCAGTATTTT.

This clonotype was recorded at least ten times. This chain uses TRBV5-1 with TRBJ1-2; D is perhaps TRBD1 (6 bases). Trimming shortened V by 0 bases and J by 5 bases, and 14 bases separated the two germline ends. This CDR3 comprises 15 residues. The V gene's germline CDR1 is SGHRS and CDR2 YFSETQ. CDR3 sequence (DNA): TGCGCCAGCAGCTTGGAGTCCTCCAGGGGTTATGGCTACACCTTC. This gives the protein CASSLESSRGYGYTF.

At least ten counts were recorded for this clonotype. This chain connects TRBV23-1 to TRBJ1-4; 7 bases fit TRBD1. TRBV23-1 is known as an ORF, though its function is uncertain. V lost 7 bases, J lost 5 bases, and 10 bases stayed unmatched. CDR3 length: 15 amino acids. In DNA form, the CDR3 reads TGCGCCAGCACCCCTTCGGGCAGGGGGAATGAAAAACTGTTTTTT. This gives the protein CASTPSGRGNEKLFF.

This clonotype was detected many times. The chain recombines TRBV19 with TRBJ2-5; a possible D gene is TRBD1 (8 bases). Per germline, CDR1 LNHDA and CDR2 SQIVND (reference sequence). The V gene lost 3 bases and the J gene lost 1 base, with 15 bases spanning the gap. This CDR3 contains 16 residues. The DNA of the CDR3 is TGTGCCAGTAGTATGGGAGGGACAGGTGTCCAAGAGACCCAGTACTTC. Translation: CASSMGGTGVQETQYF.

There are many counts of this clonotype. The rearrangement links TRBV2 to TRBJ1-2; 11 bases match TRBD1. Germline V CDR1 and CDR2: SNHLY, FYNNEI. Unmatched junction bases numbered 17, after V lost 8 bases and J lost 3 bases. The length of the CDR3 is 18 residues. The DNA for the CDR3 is TGTGCCAGCTCCCCGAAGGGGACAGGGGGAAGCTCGGACTATGGCTACACCTTC. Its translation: CASSPKGTGGSSDYGYTF.

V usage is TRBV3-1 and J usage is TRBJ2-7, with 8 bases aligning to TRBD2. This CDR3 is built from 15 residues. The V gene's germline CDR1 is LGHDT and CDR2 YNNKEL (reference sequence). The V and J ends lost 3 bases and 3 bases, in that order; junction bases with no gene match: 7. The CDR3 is CASSQGGGGFYEQYF. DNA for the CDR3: TGTGCCAGCAGCCAGGGTGGCGGGGGGTTCTACGAGCAGTACTTC.

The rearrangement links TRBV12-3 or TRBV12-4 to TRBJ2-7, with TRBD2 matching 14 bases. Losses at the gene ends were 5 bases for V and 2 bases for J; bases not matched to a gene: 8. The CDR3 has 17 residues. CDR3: CASSDGETSGGAYEQYF. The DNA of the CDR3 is TGTGCCAGCAGTGATGGGGAGACTAGCGGGGGGGCCTACGAGCAGTACTTC.

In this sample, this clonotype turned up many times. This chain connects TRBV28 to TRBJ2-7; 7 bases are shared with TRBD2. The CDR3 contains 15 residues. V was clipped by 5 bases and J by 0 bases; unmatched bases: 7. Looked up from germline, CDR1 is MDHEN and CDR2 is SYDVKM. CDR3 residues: CASSTPAGASYEQYF. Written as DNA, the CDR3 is TGTGCCAGCAGTACCCCGGCGGGAGCCTCCTACGAGCAGTACTTC. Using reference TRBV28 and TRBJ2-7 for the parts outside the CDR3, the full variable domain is DVKVTQSSRYLVKRTGEKVFLECVQDMDHENMFWYRQDPGLGLRLIYFSYDVKMKEKGDIPEGYSVSREKKERFSLILESASTNQTSMYLCASSTPAGASYEQYFGPGTRLTVT.

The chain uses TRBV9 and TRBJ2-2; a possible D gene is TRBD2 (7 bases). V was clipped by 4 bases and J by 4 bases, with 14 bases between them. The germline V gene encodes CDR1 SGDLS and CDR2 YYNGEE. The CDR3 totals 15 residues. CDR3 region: CASSLQGTTTGELFF. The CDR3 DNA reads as TGTGCCAGCAGCCTTCAGGGGACTACCACCGGGGAGCTGTTTTTT.

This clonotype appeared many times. CDR3 loop: CASSDFVGGDYGYTF. DNA of the CDR3: TGTGCCAGCAGCGACTTCGTGGGGGGAGACTATGGCTACACCTTC. The chain links TRBV9 to TRBJ1-2; maybe TRBD1 (5 bases). The CDR3 runs to 15 residues. In germline, CDR1 is SGDLS, CDR2 YYNGEE. Trimming shortened V by 3 bases and J by 3 bases, and 15 bases separated the two germline ends.